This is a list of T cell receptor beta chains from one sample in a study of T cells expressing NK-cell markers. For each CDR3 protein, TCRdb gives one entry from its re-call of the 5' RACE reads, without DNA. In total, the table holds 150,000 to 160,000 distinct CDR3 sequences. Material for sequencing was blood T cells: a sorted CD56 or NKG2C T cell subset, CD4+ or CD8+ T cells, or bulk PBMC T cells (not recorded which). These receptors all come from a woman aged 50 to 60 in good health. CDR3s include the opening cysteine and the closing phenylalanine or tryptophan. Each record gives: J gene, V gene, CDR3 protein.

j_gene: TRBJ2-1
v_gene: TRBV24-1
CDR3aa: CATSAYDRGEQFF

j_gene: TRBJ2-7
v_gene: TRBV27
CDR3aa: CASSLSGPNSYEQYF

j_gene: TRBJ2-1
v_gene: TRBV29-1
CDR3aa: CSAYDRYNEQFF

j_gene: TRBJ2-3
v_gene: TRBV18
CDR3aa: CASSLAAAGGADTQYF

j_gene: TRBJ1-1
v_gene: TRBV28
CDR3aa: CASSLGRAAEAFF

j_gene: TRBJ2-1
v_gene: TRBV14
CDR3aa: CASSQDLMSFNEQFF

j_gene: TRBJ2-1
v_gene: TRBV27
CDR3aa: CASSPGGGMQFF

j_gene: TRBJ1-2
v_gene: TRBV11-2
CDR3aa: CASSPGTGGVYTF

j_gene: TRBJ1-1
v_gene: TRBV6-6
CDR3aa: CASSREWNTEAFF

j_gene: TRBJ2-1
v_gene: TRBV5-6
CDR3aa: CASSLAAGMDEQFF

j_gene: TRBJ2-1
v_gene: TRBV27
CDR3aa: CASSLLSDYNEQFF